This T cell receptor beta chain was identified during a study of breast tumors, draining lymph nodes, adjacent tissues (TCRdb year 2016). The study in broad terms: TCR beta repertoires were compared across tumor, adjacent nontumor tissue and axillary lymph nodes obtained from breast cancer patients. In human breast cancer, the study set out to evaluate how tumor, surrounding tissue and draining lymph node repertoires relate to one another and whether T cells may move between these sites. Study-wide findings and limitations: The data were considered consistent with the idea that most tumor T cells come from the lymph node and then expand in tumor tissue. Tumor and nontumor tissue repertoires were significantly more similar in luminal-like than in basal-like breast cancer. Tumors showed preferential V and J gene usage, and their T-cell repertoire diversity fell below that of lymph nodes yet above that of nontumor tissue. The conclusion that tumor T cells originate in lymph nodes was presented as consistent with a hypothesis rather than as directly demonstrated.

This clonotype was observed many times. Its antigen remains unidentified. The sample holds no much larger clone one base away, and base qualities are not on file. These reads were obtained on an Illumina HiSeq 2000. TCR beta chain libraries were generated by multiplex PCR amplification. High-throughput sequencing was used to analyze the amplified TCR beta chain products. TCRdb reanalyzed the raw reads on its own, using fastp at Q25 for trimming and MiXCR for clone calling, and kept in-frame beta chains. Every CDR3 protein is listed once, alongside the most common genes and DNA of its rows. This sample comprises about 89,000 distinct CDR3 sequences, about 27% of them detected only once. Around 8.1% of the sample is in the top ten clones. Lymph node samples came from the axillary draining lymph nodes of breast cancer patients. V and J are truncated by 5 bases and 0 bases respectively, leaving an intervening sequence of 8 bases. From a lookup of the germline V gene (reference sequence), CDR1 and CDR2 are DFQATT and SNEGSKA. Inclusive of the bounding cysteine and phenylalanine, the CDR3 is 13 residues long. Only the CDR3 DNA is retained, 39 bases long and in frame from the first base.

This clonotype was obtained from a female donor with breast cancer. Some clones in this sample may be carry-over from other donors' samples. The chain uses TRBV20-1 and TRBJ2-1; confidence is insufficient to name the D gene. The sequenced sample was axillary lymph node tissue. The DNA reads TGCAGTGCTCCGGAAAGCTCCTACAATGAGCAGTTCTTC. This is translated as CSAPESSYNEQFF.